The sequence of this TCR beta chain was determined in a study of T cell repertoires in cytomegalovirus infection. The wider study: CMV epitopes that were recently identified and HLA-C-restricted were used alongside well-studied HLA-B-restricted ones. Matching HLA type, along with CMV infection, was indicated by public TCR beta signatures.

With respect to this clonotype: Its antigen is still unknown.

TCRdb reprocessed the reads via MiXCR and lists one record per CDR3 protein. The profile shows approximately 910,000 distinct CDR3 sequences, around 30% of them singletons. Regarding the study as a whole: Carriers of CMV plus the relevant HLA were identified by cumulative public TCR beta family frequency. Within the response measured ex vivo, HLA-C-restricted CMV-specific TCR beta clonotypes were dominant.

The receptor comes from a human donor in good health (CMV status not recorded). Some clones in this sample may be carry-over from other donors' samples. Source: cultured CD8+ T cells from PBMCs, taken from culture after CMV antigen stimulation.

CDR3 region: CASRRIGMGLDTEAFF. In DNA, the CDR3 is TGTGCCAGCAGGAGAATAGGAATGGGGCTTGACACTGAAGCTTTCTTT. The V gene is TRBV6-5, the J gene TRBJ1-1; a possible D gene is TRBD1 (5 bases). Per the germline V gene, CDR1 is MNHEY and CDR2 is SVGAGI. This CDR3 has 16 amino acids. Trimming stripped 6 bases from V and 3 bases from J, with 20 bases between.